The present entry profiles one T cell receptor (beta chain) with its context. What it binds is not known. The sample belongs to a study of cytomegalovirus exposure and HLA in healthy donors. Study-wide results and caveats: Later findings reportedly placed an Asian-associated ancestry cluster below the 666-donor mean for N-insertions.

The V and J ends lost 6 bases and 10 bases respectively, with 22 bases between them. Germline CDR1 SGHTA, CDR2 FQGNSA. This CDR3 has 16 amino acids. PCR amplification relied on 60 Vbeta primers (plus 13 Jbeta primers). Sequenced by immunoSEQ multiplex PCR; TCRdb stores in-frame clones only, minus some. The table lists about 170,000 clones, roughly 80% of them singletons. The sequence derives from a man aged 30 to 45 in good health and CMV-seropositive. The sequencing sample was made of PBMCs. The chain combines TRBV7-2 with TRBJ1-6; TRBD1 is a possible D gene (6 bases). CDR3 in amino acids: CASRPLTQGVGSPLHF. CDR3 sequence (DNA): TGTGCCAGCAGGCCTCTCACACAGGGAGTCGGCTCACCCCTCCACTTT.